These 13 T cell receptor beta chains originate from one sample sequenced in a study of blood T cell repertoires in COVID-19. Libraries were prepared by immunoSEQ multiplex PCR; TCRdb keeps only in-frame clonotypes and omits some of them. Of around 290,000 clones listed, 70% to 90% were seen once; the top ten hold approximately 8%. Sequenced: peripheral blood. All receptors derive from a woman in her forties or fifties who had recovered from COVID-19.

This clone was counted a few times. J is TRBJ1-1 and V is TRBV28; possible D gene TRBD1, 5 bases. Germline-derived CDR1 and CDR2 are MDHEN and SYDVKM. With 3 bases removed from V and 4 bases from J, the gap between germline ends came to 12 bases. The CDR3 has 14 amino acids. Here the CDR3 reads CASSFKVGVTEAFF. CDR3 DNA sequence: TGTGCCAGCAGTTTCAAGGTAGGGGTCACTGAAGCTTTCTTT.

This rearrangement joins TRBV7-3 to TRBJ2-2; 10 bases align to TRBD1. This CDR3 has 18 residues. V was clipped by 5 bases and J by 4 bases; unmatched bases: 13. Germline CDR1 and CDR2: SGHTA and FQGTGA. CDR3 protein: CASSPLPGQGTLTGELFF. CDR3 coding DNA: TGTGCCAGCAGCCCCCTCCCGGGACAGGGGACACTCACCGGGGAGCTGTTTTTT.

This clone has a count of ten or more. This chain joins TRBV9 and TRBJ2-7; 9 bases line up with TRBD1. The CDR3 is 14 amino acids. Germline V gives CDR1 SGDLS, CDR2 YYNGEE. The J segment lost 6 bases and the V segment lost 3 bases, leaving 7 bases of the junction unmatched. CDR3 sequence (DNA): TGTGCCAGCAGCGGCGGGACAGGGTATAGCGAGCAGTACTTC. It encodes CASSGGTGYSEQYF.

The CDR3 sequence: CASSLVSGRRNTGELFF. The CDR3 DNA is TGTGCCAGCAGCTTAGTTTCCGGGAGGAGGAACACCGGGGAGCTGTTTTTT. The rearrangement links TRBV7-3 to TRBJ2-2; 7 bases are shared with TRBD2. The CDR3 spans 17 residues. V lost 2 bases to trimming and J lost 1 base; unmatched junction nucleotides: 7. Per germline, CDR1 SGHTA and CDR2 FQGTGA.

This sequence joins TRBV6-2 or TRBV6-3 and TRBJ2-1; 7 bases are a match to TRBD1. Germline V gene data show CDR1 as MNHEY and CDR2 as SVGEGT. Unmatched junction bases numbered 14, after V lost 2 bases and J lost 7 bases. This CDR3 is 17 amino acids long. The DNA of the CDR3 is TGTGCCAGCAGTTACCCCCTAGACAGGGCTGGTAAGAATGAGCAGTTCTTC. It codes for CASSYPLDRAGKNEQFF.

This chain joins TRBV7-2 and TRBJ2-1; the match to TRBD1 covers 9 bases. The length of the CDR3 is 14 residues. Germline CDR1 and CDR2: SGHTA and FQGNSA. Losses at the gene ends were 5 bases for V and 3 bases for J; bases not matched to a gene: 2. The DNA for the CDR3 is TGTGCCAGCAGCCGGACAGGGGTCTACAATGAGCAGTTCTTC. Translation: CASSRTGVYNEQFF.

The gene calls are TRBV2 and TRBJ2-3, with 7 bases aligning to TRBD1. This CDR3 contains 14 residues. In germline, CDR1 is SNHLY, CDR2 FYNNEI. The junction had 9 bases not matched to a gene; V was cut back by 8 bases and J by 4 bases. The DNA for the CDR3 is TGTGCCAGCGGATTCCTTACAGGGGCAGATACGCAGTATTTT. Translation: CASGFLTGADTQYF.

This rearrangement joins TRBV5-1 to TRBJ1-2; 10 positions match TRBD1. This CDR3 spans 15 amino acids. Germline lookup yields CDR1 SGHRS and CDR2 YFSETQ. With V trimmed by 4 bases and J by 4 bases, 7 bases remained unmatched. Here the CDR3 reads CASSNWDRGVYGYTF. CDR3 nucleotide sequence: TGCGCCAGCAGCAACTGGGACAGGGGAGTCTATGGCTACACCTTC.

The V and J genes are TRBV3-1 (or the pseudogene TRBV3-2) and TRBJ1-1; 8 bases agree with TRBD1. Unmatched junction bases numbered 3, after V lost 4 bases and J lost 8 bases. This CDR3 has 12 residues. CDR1 and CDR2 from the germline V gene are LGHDT and YNNKEL (reference sequence). The CDR3 sequence: CASSRDRGEAFF. The CDR3 DNA reads as TGTGCCAGCAGCCGAGACAGGGGAGAAGCTTTCTTT.

The chain employs TRBV19 and TRBJ2-6, with a tentative D call TRBD2 (5 bases). CDR1 and CDR2 (germline): LNHDA, SQIVND (reference sequence). The ends were cut back, 5 bases at V and 2 bases at J, with 10 bases in the middle. CDR3 length equals 15 residues. The CDR3 is CASSPSRAGANVLTF. The DNA for the CDR3 is TGTGCCAGTAGTCCTTCGAGGGCTGGGGCCAACGTCCTGACTTTC. Complete variable domain (other parts from reference TRBV19 and TRBJ2-6): DGGITQSPKYLFRKEGQNVTLSCEQNLNHDAMYWYRQDPGQGLRLIYYSQIVNDFQKGDIAEGYSVSREKKESFPLTVTSAQKNPTAFYLCASSPSRAGANVLTFGAGSRLTVL.

J is TRBJ1-5 and V is TRBV10-3; 7 bases align to TRBD1. The V segment lost 5 bases and the J segment 8 bases; nucleotides outside the gene matches: 9. The CDR3 extends over 14 amino acids. CDR1 is ENHRY, CDR2 SYGVKD, per germline. Here the CDR3 reads CAISTQGSEEPQHF. The CDR3 coding sequence is TGTGCCATCAGTACACAGGGGAGTGAGGAGCCCCAGCATTTT.

The V call is TRBV27, the J call TRBJ2-1; no clear D gene. V was shortened by 5 bases and J by 5 bases, with 16 bases between the two germline ends. CDR3 length equals 15 residues. The germline gives CDR1 MNHEY, CDR2 SMNVEV (reference sequence). The DNA of the CDR3 is TGTGCCAGCAGTCCCAGGATATTGACCCACAATGAGCAGTTCTTC. Amino acids: CASSPRILTHNEQFF.

V is TRBV3-1 (or the pseudogene TRBV3-2) and J is TRBJ2-6; 8 nucleotides align to TRBD1. The CDR3 has 16 residues. Germline V CDR1 and CDR2: LGHDT, YNNKEL (reference sequence). The V segment lost 2 bases and the J segment 3 bases; nucleotides outside the gene matches: 3. The CDR3 loop is CASSQQGAGGANVLTF. The CDR3 DNA reads as TGTGCCAGCAGCCAACAGGGGGCGGGTGGGGCCAACGTCCTGACTTTC.